This T cell receptor (beta chain) was profiled in a study of blood T cells in healthy people across ages. A second about 7 to 12 cycle PCR used barcoded and J-beta primers. TCRdb reprocessed the 5' RACE reads with MiXCR, giving one entry per CDR3 protein. The table has over a million distinct CDR3 sequences, 59% seen once; the top ten hold 5.5% to 8%. This clonotype was detected only a few times. The CDR3 spans 14 residues. CDR1 and CDR2 from the germline V gene are MDHEN and SYDVKM. V was pared by 5 bases and J by 0 bases, with 10 bases between. Source material: blood. V gene TRBV28 combines with J gene TRBJ2-5, with a possible D match to TRBD1 (6 bases). The TCR was taken from a man aged 18 to 29 in good health. The CDR3 bases are TGTGCCAGCAGTAACAGGGAGTACCAAGAGACCCAGTACTTC. It translates to CASSNREYQETQYF.